These T cell receptor beta chains were read from a single sample in a study of T cells in tumors after PD-1 blockade. Profiling relied on immunoSEQ multiplex PCR, and the TCRdb table lists in-frame clones only, not all of them. The table lists fewer than 15,000 clones, approximately 63% of them singletons, with about 15% in the top ten. The specimen comprised tumor tissue, sampled before anti-PD-1 treatment. The origin of the receptors is a human donor with basal cell carcinoma. CDR3s include the opening cysteine and the closing phenylalanine or tryptophan. The D gene is left open where the match is weak. Clone size is shown for a subset of rows, as once, few, many or a class of expanded clone.

CDR3aa: CASSYGPTRGTIYF
CDR3nt: TGTGCCAGCTCTTATGGTCCAACGCGAGGCACCATATATTTT
j_gene: TRBJ1-3
d_gene: -
v_gene: TRBV28
abundance: -

CDR3aa: CASSRASGGPYNEQFF
CDR3nt: TGTGCCAGCAGCCGCGCTAGCGGGGGGCCTTACAATGAGCAGTTCTTC
j_gene: TRBJ2-1
d_gene: TRBD2
v_gene: TRBV7-6
abundance: -

CDR3aa: CASSLWAGVRRETQYF
CDR3nt: TGTGCCAGCAGTTTATGGGCGGGAGTGCGCCGGGAGACCCAGTACTTC
j_gene: TRBJ2-5
d_gene: TRBD2
v_gene: TRBV28
abundance: -

CDR3aa: CASSQEGLAGYEADTQYF
CDR3nt: TGTGCCAGCAGCCAAGAGGGACTAGCGGGGTACGAGGCAGATACGCAGTATTTT
j_gene: TRBJ2-3
d_gene: TRBD2
v_gene: TRBV4-2
abundance: -

CDR3aa: CASSPPLNIQYF
CDR3nt: TGTGCCAGCAGTCCCCCACTTAACATTCAGTACTTC
j_gene: TRBJ2-4
d_gene: -
v_gene: TRBV6-2/TRBV6-3
abundance: -

CDR3aa: CASSLGELRGGETQYF
CDR3nt: TGTGCCAGCAGTTTAGGCGAGCTTCGGGGAGGAGAGACCCAGTACTTC
j_gene: TRBJ2-5
d_gene: -
v_gene: TRBV28
abundance: few

CDR3aa: CARSLGRRSNQPQHF
CDR3nt: TGTGCCAGAAGCTTGGGGCGACGGAGCAATCAGCCCCAGCATTTT
j_gene: TRBJ1-5
d_gene: -
v_gene: TRBV5-3
abundance: -

CDR3aa: CASKRDATYEQYF
CDR3nt: TGTGCCAGTAAGAGGGACGCAACCTACGAGCAGTACTTC
j_gene: TRBJ2-7
d_gene: -
v_gene: TRBV27
abundance: -

CDR3aa: CASSLASTSGGDTQYF
CDR3nt: TGTGCCAGCAGCTTAGCCTCTACTAGCGGGGGAGATACGCAGTATTTT
j_gene: TRBJ2-3
d_gene: TRBD2
v_gene: TRBV11-3
abundance: -

CDR3aa: CASSVYRVGTEAFF
CDR3nt: TGTGCCAGCAGTGTTTACAGGGTGGGCACTGAAGCTTTCTTT
j_gene: TRBJ1-1
d_gene: -
v_gene: TRBV7-2
abundance: -

CDR3aa: CASSSYSSDYGYTF
CDR3nt: TGTGCCAGTAGTTCCTACTCCTCGGACTATGGCTACACCTTC
j_gene: TRBJ1-2
d_gene: -
v_gene: TRBV19
abundance: medium-sized

CDR3aa: CASSGTSGYNEQFF
CDR3nt: TGTGCCAGCAGTGGGACTAGCGGGTACAATGAGCAGTTCTTC
j_gene: TRBJ2-1
d_gene: TRBD2
v_gene: TRBV2
abundance: -

CDR3aa: CASSPRGRGETQYF
CDR3nt: TGTGCCAGTAGCCCTCGGGGCAGAGGGGAGACCCAGTACTTC
j_gene: TRBJ2-5
d_gene: -
v_gene: TRBV19
abundance: -

CDR3aa: CASSLRDRGVNEQFF
CDR3nt: TGTGCCAGCAGCTTAAGGGACAGGGGAGTCAATGAGCAGTTCTTC
j_gene: TRBJ2-1
d_gene: TRBD1
v_gene: TRBV7-2
abundance: -

CDR3aa: CASSLSVGIEDTQYF
CDR3nt: TGTGCCAGCAGTTTATCGGTAGGGATTGAAGATACGCAGTATTTT
j_gene: TRBJ2-3
d_gene: -
v_gene: TRBV27
abundance: -

CDR3aa: CASSPGQPNTGELFF
CDR3nt: TGTGCCAGCAGTCCGGGACAGCCTAACACCGGGGAGCTGTTTTTT
j_gene: TRBJ2-2
d_gene: TRBD1
v_gene: TRBV6-5
abundance: -

CDR3aa: CASSLIRASSRPGTDTQYF
CDR3nt: TGTGCCAGCAGCTTAATTAGGGCGTCAAGTCGTCCCGGCACAGATACGCAGTATTTT
j_gene: TRBJ2-3
d_gene: -
v_gene: TRBV7-7
abundance: -

CDR3aa: CASSVAGGRSTDTQYF
CDR3nt: TGTGCCAGCAGCGTAGCCGGGGGTCGTAGCACAGATACGCAGTATTTT
j_gene: TRBJ2-3
d_gene: -
v_gene: TRBV9
abundance: medium-sized

CDR3aa: CASSMAGGVRYEQYF
CDR3nt: TGTGCCAGTAGTATGGCCGGGGGCGTGAGATACGAGCAGTACTTC
j_gene: TRBJ2-7
d_gene: -
v_gene: TRBV19
abundance: -

CDR3aa: CASSLERGHRKGANYGYTF
CDR3nt: TGTGCCAGCAGCTTGGAGAGGGGTCACCGGAAAGGAGCTAACTATGGCTACACCTTC
j_gene: TRBJ1-2
d_gene: -
v_gene: TRBV7-8
abundance: medium-sized

CDR3aa: CASSYYGNTGELFF
CDR3nt: TGTGCCAGCAGCTACTACGGGAACACCGGGGAGCTGTTTTTT
j_gene: TRBJ2-2
d_gene: -
v_gene: TRBV7-3
abundance: medium-sized

CDR3aa: CASSIPPGGEAFF
CDR3nt: TGTGCCAGCAGTATCCCCCCGGGCGGTGAAGCTTTCTTT
j_gene: TRBJ1-1
d_gene: -
v_gene: TRBV27
abundance: few

CDR3aa: CASVNRGRSYNEQFF
CDR3nt: TGTGCCAGCGTCAACAGGGGGCGATCCTACAATGAGCAGTTCTTC
j_gene: TRBJ2-1
d_gene: TRBD1
v_gene: TRBV2
abundance: -

CDR3aa: CASSLLAGGRADTQYF
CDR3nt: TGTGCCAGCAGCTTACTAGCGGGGGGCCGGGCAGATACGCAGTATTTT
j_gene: TRBJ2-3
d_gene: TRBD2
v_gene: TRBV7-3
abundance: -

CDR3aa: CASRDTWLRTDTQYF
CDR3nt: TGTGCCAGCAGAGACACTTGGCTCCGCACAGATACGCAGTATTTT
j_gene: TRBJ2-3
d_gene: -
v_gene: TRBV27
abundance: -

CDR3aa: CASRPRQGAYNEQFF
CDR3nt: TGTGCCAGCAGGCCCCGACAGGGGGCCTACAATGAGCAGTTCTTC
j_gene: TRBJ2-1
d_gene: TRBD1
v_gene: TRBV6-5
abundance: few

CDR3aa: CASRPGQANTGELFF
CDR3nt: TGTGCCAGTAGGCCGGGACAGGCGAACACCGGGGAGCTGTTTTTT
j_gene: TRBJ2-2
d_gene: TRBD1
v_gene: TRBV19
abundance: -

CDR3aa: CAWRSMGYEQYF
CDR3nt: TGTGCCTGGAGGTCGATGGGGTACGAGCAGTACTTC
j_gene: TRBJ2-7
d_gene: -
v_gene: TRBV30
abundance: -

CDR3aa: CASSPWGAMNTEAFF
CDR3nt: TGTGCCAGCAGCCCATGGGGGGCCATGAACACTGAAGCTTTCTTT
j_gene: TRBJ1-1
d_gene: -
v_gene: TRBV11-3
abundance: -

CDR3aa: CASSPRTGTRGDTQYF
CDR3nt: TGTGCCAGCAGCCCTCGGACCGGGACTAGAGGAGATACGCAGTATTTT
j_gene: TRBJ2-3
d_gene: TRBD2
v_gene: TRBV5-6
abundance: -

CDR3aa: CASSPGAPGEQYF
CDR3nt: TGCGCCAGCAGCCCAGGGGCTCCAGGCGAGCAGTACTTC
j_gene: TRBJ2-7
d_gene: -
v_gene: TRBV5-1
abundance: -

CDR3aa: CASSWGTGSGSSYEQYF
CDR3nt: TGTGCCAGCAGTTGGGGGACGGGGTCAGGATCCTCCTACGAGCAGTACTTC
j_gene: TRBJ2-7
d_gene: -
v_gene: TRBV6-2/TRBV6-3
abundance: -

CDR3aa: CASSVGPTRGGEKLFF
CDR3nt: TGTGCCAGCAGCGTAGGCCCGACCAGGGGGGGTGAAAAACTGTTTTTT
j_gene: TRBJ1-4
d_gene: TRBD1
v_gene: TRBV9
abundance: -

CDR3aa: CASSAEGTGELFF
CDR3nt: TGTGCCAGCAGTGCTGAGGGCACCGGGGAGCTGTTTTTT
j_gene: TRBJ2-2
d_gene: -
v_gene: TRBV6-4
abundance: -

CDR3aa: CASSVVPNPADTQYF
CDR3nt: TGTGCCAGCAGCGTAGTACCCAACCCCGCAGATACGCAGTATTTT
j_gene: TRBJ2-3
d_gene: -
v_gene: TRBV9
abundance: -

CDR3aa: CASSPEGATGSPLHF
CDR3nt: TGTGCCAGCAGCCCGGAAGGCGCTACGGGATCACCCCTCCACTTT
j_gene: TRBJ1-6
d_gene: -
v_gene: TRBV11-1
abundance: -